These 11 T cell receptor beta chains came from one sample sequenced in a study of beta chain features in type 1 diabetes. Reverse transcription of all isolated RNA meant that expressed TCRB transcripts were sequenced. Produced via immunoSEQ multiplex PCR; TCRdb's table is partial and in-frame only. This sample has about 130,000 clones, with about a tenth found just once. The source material was central memory CD4+ T cells from blood. The receptors stem from a man between 18 and 29 years old in good health.

The chain employs TRBV19 and TRBJ1-2; D not resolved. In germline, CDR1 is LNHDA, CDR2 SQIVND (reference sequence). With 4 bases removed from V and 4 bases from J, the gap between germline ends came to 16 bases. This CDR3 region has 15 residues. The CDR3 sequence is CASSKEVVQSYGYTF. The CDR3 region has the DNA TGTGCCAGTAGTAAGGAGGTAGTGCAGTCCTATGGCTACACCTTC.

This clone was counted a few times. The chain links TRBV9 to TRBJ2-1, with a weak D call TRBD2 (6 bases). The V end was cut by 4 bases, the J end by 10 bases, with 30 bases between. Germline lookup yields CDR1 SGDLS and CDR2 YYNGEE. The CDR3 spans 18 residues. The CDR3 region has the DNA TGTGCCAGCAGCACTCACCTGGGGGGAGGACATACCTCGTCCGAGCAGTTCTTC. Its translation is CASSTHLGGGHTSSEQFF.

This clone has just a few counts. This rearrangement joins TRBV27 to TRBJ2-2; 8 nucleotides match TRBD2. The germline gives CDR1 MNHEY, CDR2 SMNVEV (reference sequence). J gave up 5 bases and V 2 bases, and 1 base lay outside the gene matches. CDR3 length equals 14 residues. Written as DNA, the CDR3 is TGTGCCAGCAGTTTACCGGGGGGGACCGGGGAGCTGTTTTTT. Translation: CASSLPGGTGELFF.

CDR3 amino acids: CAWNLAGETQYF. For the CDR3, the DNA is TGTGCCTGGAACCTAGCGGGGGAGACCCAGTACTTC. This rearrangement joins TRBV30 to TRBJ2-5; TRBD2 matches 9 bases. V gave up 4 bases and J gave up 5 bases; unmatched junction bases: 2. The CDR3 is 12 amino acids. CDR1 and CDR2 from the germline V gene are GTSNPN and SVGIG (reference sequence).

This chain links TRBV11-2 with TRBJ1-2; D unclear. Trimming left V 4 bases short and J 1 base short, with 16 bases between. Germline CDR1 is SGHAT and CDR2 is FQNNGV. The CDR3 has 16 residues. The CDR3, as DNA: TGTGCCAGCAGCTCTGTTGTGGGCAGTCTTAACTATGGCTACACCTTC. Translated, it gives CASSSVVGSLNYGYTF.

This clone was seen a handful of times. This rearrangement joins TRBV6-5 to TRBJ2-3, with 8 nucleotides matching TRBD1. Per the germline V gene, CDR1 is MNHEY and CDR2 is SVGAGI. With V trimmed by 7 bases and J by 0 bases, 3 bases remained unmatched. The CDR3 covers 14 residues. The chain's CDR3 is CASTQGVSTDTQYF. The CDR3 region has the DNA TGTGCCAGCACACAGGGGGTCAGCACAGATACGCAGTATTTT.

This chain connects TRBV7-3 to TRBJ2-3; TRBD2 agrees at 12 bases. CDR1 and CDR2 (germline): SGHTA, FQGTGA. V was clipped by 5 bases and J by 5 bases; unmatched bases: 2. The CDR3 runs to 14 residues. The CDR3 spells CASSPGLAGDTQYF. CDR3 sequence (DNA): TGTGCCAGCAGCCCGGGACTAGCGGGAGATACGCAGTATTTT.

This clone was seen only a few times. This chain uses TRBV5-1 with TRBJ2-1; 7 bases are shared with TRBD1. V was clipped by 4 bases and J by 9 bases; unmatched bases: 10. CDR1 is SGHRS and CDR2 is YFSETQ in the germline V gene. The CDR3 runs 14 residues. The CDR3 protein is CASSATGQYGEQFF. In DNA form, the CDR3 reads TGCGCCAGCAGCGCCACGGGACAGTACGGTGAGCAGTTCTTC. The full variable domain, its missing parts supplied by reference TRBV5-1 and TRBJ2-1, is KAGVTQTPRYLIKTRGQQVTLSCSPISGHRSVSWYQQTPGQGLQFLFEYFSETQRNKGNFPGRFSGRQFSNSRSEMNVSTLELGDSALYLCASSATGQYGEQFFGPGTRLTVL.

The rearrangement uses TRBV27 and TRBJ1-2, with TRBD1 as a possible D gene (5 bases). The CDR3 extends over 13 amino acids. In germline, CDR1 is MNHEY, CDR2 SMNVEV (reference sequence). V was cut by 7 bases and J by 4 bases, with 13 bases left in between. The CDR3, as DNA: TGTGCCAGCAAACTCCAGGGTGGCTATGGCTACACCTTC. As protein: CASKLQGGYGYTF.

In DNA, the CDR3 is TGCGCCAGCAGCCAAGACAGGGGGCGCAGGGACGAAAAACTGTTTTTT. Protein sequence: CASSQDRGRRDEKLFF. The genes are TRBV4-1 and TRBJ1-4; 8 bases are shared with TRBD1. V lost 0 bases to trimming and J lost 8 bases; unmatched junction nucleotides: 8. Germline CDR1 is MGHRA and CDR2 is YSYEKL. CDR3 length: 16 amino acids.

This clone was seen more than once but under ten times. This chain links TRBV21-1 with TRBJ1-2; TRBD1 is taken as the D call from the table, unchecked against the DNA. TRBV21-1 is a listed pseudogene. This CDR3 spans 15 amino acids. CDR3 nucleotide sequence: TGTGCCAGCAGCAAAGGGACAGATTATGACTATGGCTACACCTTC. This codes for CASSKGTDYDYGYTF.